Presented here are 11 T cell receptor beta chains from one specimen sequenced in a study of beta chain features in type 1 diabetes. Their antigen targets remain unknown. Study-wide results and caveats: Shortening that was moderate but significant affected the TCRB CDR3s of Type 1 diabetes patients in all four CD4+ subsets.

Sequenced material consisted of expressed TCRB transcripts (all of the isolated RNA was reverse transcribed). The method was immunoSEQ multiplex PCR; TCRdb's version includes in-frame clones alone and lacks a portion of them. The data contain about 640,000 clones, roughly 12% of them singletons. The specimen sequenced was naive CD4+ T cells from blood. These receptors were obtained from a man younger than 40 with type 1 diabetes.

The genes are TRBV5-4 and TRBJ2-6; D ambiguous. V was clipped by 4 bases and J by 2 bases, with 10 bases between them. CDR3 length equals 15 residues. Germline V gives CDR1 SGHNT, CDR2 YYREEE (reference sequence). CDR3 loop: CASSQDQAGANVLTF. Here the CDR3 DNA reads TGTGCCAGCAGCCAAGACCAGGCTGGGGCCAACGTCCTGACTTTC.

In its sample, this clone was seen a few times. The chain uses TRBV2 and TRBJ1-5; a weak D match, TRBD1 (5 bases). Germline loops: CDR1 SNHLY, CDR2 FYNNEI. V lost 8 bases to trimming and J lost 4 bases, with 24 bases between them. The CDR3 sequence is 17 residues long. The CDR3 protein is CASRRGPGASSNQPQHF. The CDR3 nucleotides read TGTGCCAGCCGAAGGGGACCCGGAGCCTCATCTAATCAGCCCCAGCATTTT.

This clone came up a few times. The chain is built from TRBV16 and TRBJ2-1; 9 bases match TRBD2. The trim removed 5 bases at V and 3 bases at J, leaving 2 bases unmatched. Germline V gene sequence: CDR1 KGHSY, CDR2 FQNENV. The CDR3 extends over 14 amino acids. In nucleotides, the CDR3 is TGTGCCAGCAGCGAAGCGGGGGGCTACAATGAGCAGTTCTTC. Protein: CASSEAGGYNEQFF.

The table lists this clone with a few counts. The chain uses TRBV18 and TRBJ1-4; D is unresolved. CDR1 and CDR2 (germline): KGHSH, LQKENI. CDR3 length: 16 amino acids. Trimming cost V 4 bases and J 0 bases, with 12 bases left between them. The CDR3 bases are TGTGCCAGCTCACGTGATACACCTTCAACTAATGAAAAACTGTTTTTT. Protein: CASSRDTPSTNEKLFF.

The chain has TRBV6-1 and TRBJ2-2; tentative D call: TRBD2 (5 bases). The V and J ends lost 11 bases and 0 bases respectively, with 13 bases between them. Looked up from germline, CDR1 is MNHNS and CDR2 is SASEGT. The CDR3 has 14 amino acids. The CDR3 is CAGREPANTGELFF. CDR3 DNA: TGTGCCGGAAGGGAGCCCGCGAACACCGGGGAGCTGTTTTTT.

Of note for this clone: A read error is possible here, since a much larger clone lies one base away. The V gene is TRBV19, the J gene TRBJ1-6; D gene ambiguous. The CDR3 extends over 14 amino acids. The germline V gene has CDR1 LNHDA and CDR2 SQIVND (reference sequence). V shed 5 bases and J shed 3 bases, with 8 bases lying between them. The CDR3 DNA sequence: TGTGCCAGTAGTGAGGGATTCTATAATTCACCCCTCCACTTT. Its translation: CASSEGFYNSPLHF.

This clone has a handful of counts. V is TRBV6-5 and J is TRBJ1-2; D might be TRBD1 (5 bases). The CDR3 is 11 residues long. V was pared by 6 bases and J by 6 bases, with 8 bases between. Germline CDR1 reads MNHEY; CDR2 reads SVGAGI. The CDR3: CASREGNGYTF. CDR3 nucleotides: TGTGCCAGCAGGGAGGGGAATGGCTACACCTTC.

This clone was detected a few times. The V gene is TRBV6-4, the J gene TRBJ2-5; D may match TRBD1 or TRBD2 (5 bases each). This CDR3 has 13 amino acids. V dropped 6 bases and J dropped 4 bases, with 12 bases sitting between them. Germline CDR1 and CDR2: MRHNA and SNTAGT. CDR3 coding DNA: TGTGCCAGCAGCAGGGAGCAGTCAGAGACCCAGTACTTC. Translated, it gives CASSREQSETQYF.

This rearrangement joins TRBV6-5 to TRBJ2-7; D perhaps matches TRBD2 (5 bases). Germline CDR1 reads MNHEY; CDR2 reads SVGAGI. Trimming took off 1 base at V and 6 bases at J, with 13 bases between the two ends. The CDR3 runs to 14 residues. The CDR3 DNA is TGTGCCAGCAGTTACTTCGCGGCGGCGGGCGAGCAGTACTTC. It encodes CASSYFAAAGEQYF.

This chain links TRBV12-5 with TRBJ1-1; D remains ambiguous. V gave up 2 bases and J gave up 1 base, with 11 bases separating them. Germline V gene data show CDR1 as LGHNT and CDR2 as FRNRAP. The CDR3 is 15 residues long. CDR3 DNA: TGTGCTAGTGGTTTGTTAGTGGGTGAGAACACTGAAGCTTTCTTT. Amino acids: CASGLLVGENTEAFF.

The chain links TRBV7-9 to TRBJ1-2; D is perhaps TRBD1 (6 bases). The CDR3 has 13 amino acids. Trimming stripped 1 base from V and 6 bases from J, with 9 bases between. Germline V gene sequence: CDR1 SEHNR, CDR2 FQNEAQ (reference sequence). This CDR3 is CASSLVRTDGYTF. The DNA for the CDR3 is TGTGCCAGCAGCTTAGTCAGGACAGATGGCTACACCTTC.